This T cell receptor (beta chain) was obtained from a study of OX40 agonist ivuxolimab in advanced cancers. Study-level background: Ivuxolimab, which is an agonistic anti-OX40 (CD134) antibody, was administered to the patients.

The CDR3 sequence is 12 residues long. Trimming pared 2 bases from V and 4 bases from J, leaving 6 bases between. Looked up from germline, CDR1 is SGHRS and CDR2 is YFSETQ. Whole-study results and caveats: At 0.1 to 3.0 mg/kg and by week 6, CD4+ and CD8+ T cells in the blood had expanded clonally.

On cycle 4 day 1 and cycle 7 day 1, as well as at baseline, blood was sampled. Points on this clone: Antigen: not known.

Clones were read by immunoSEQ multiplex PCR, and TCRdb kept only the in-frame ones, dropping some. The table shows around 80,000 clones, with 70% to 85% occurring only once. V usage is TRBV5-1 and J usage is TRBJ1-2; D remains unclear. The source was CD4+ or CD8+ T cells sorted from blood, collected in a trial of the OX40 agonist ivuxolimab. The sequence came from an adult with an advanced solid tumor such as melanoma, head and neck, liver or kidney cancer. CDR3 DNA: TGCGCCAGCAGCTTCGCCCCCTATGGCTACACCTTC. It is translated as CASSFAPYGYTF.